This TCR beta chain derives from a study of identifying expanded T cells in peripheral blood. Study-wide results and limits: Technical replicates showed roughly 1.2 changed clones; two weeks 15 to 20; four weeks 19.

This CDR3 region has 15 residues. V was trimmed by 3 bases and J by 9 bases, leaving 19 bases between them. Germline CDR1 and CDR2: MDHEN and SYDVKM. Clones were sequenced by immunoSEQ multiplex PCR, and TCRdb holds only the in-frame ones, with some missing. The sample includes 95,000 to 100,000 clones, around nine tenths seen only once; the top ten take about 18%. A word on this clone: What it recognizes is unknown.

The sample comprised blood. This clonotype was obtained from a person aged 18-70 years in good health. The chain has TRBV28 and TRBJ2-3; tentatively, D is TRBD1 (5 bases). The CDR3 DNA sequence: TGTGCCAGCAGTTTGGGGCTGGGGCGTGAAGTGACGCAGTATTTT. Amino acid sequence: CASSLGLGREVTQYF.